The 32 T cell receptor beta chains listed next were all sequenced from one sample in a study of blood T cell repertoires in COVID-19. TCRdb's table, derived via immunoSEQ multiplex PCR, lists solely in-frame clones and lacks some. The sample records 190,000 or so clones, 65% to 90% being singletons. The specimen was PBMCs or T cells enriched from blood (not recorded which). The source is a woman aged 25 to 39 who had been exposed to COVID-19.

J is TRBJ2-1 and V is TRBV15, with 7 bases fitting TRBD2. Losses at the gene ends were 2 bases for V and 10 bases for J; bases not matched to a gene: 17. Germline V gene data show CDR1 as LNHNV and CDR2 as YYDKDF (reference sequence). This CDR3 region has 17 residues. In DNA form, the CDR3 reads TGTGCCACCAGCAGACCTCCCGGGACCCTTAACGGGGGGGAGCAGTTCTTC. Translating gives CATSRPPGTLNGGEQFF.

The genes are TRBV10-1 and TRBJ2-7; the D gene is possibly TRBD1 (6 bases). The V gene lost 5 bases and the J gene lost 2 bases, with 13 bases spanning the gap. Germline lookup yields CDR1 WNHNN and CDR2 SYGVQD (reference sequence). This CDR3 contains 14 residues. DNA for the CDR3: TGCGCCAGCAGTAACCAGGGGAACCCCTACGAGCAGTACTTC. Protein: CASSNQGNPYEQYF.

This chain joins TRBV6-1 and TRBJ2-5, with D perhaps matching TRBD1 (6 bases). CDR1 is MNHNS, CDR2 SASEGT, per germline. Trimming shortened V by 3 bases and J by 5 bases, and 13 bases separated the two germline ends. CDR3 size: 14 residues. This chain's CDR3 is CASSEGHYSETQYF. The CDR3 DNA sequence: TGTGCCAGCAGTGAGGGACACTACTCGGAGACCCAGTACTTC.

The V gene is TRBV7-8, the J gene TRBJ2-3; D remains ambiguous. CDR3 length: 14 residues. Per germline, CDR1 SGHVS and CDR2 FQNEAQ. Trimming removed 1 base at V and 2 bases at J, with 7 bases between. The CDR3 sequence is CASSLGQYTDTQYF. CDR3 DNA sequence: TGTGCCAGCAGCTTAGGGCAGTACACAGATACGCAGTATTTT.

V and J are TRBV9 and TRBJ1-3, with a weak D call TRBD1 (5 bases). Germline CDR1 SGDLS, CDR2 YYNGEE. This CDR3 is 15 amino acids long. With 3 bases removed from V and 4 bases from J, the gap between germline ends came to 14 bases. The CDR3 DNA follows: TGTGCCAGCAGCGAAGGGGCATTGGGAGGAAACACCATATATTTT. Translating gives CASSEGALGGNTIYF.

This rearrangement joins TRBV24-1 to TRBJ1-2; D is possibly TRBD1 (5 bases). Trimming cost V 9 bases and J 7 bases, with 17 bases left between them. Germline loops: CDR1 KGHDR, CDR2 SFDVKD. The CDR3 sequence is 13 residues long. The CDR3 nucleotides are TGTGCCACCCGGGACTCCCGGCGGGGTGGCTACACCTTC. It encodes CATRDSRRGGYTF.

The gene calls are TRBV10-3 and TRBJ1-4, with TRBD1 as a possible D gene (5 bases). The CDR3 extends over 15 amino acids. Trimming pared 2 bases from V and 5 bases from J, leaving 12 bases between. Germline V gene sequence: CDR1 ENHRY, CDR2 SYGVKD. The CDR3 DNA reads TGTGCCATCAGTGAGAAGGGACTTGAAAATGAAAAACTGTTTTTT. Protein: CAISEKGLENEKLFF.

DNA of the CDR3: TGTGCCTGGAGAGGGGTCAGCCCCGAGATCACCTTC. Protein sequence: CAWRGVSPEITF. The chain couples TRBV30 to TRBJ1-2; tentatively, D is TRBD1 (5 bases). The CDR3 spans 12 residues. The germline CDR1 and CDR2 sequences are GTSNPN and SVGIG (reference sequence). V was shortened by 3 bases and J by 13 bases, with 18 bases between the two germline ends. Combining the CDR3 with reference TRBV30 and TRBJ1-2 gives the whole variable domain SQTIHQWPATLVQPVGSPLSLECTVEGTSNPNLYWYRQAAGRGLQLLFYSVGIGQISSEVPQNLSASRPQDRQFILSSKKLLLSDSGFYLCAWRGVSPEITFGSGTRLTVV.

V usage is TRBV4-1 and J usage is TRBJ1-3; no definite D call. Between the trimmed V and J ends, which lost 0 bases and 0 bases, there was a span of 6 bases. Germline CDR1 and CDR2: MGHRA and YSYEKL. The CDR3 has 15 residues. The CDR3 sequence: CASSQDMASGNTIYF. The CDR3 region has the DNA TGCGCCAGCAGCCAAGATATGGCCTCTGGAAACACCATATATTTT.

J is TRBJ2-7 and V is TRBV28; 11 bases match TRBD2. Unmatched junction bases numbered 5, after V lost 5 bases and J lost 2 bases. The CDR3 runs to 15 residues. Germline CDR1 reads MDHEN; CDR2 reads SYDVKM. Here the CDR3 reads CASSPGTSGAYEQYF. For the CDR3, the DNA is TGTGCCAGCAGTCCGGGGACTAGCGGAGCCTACGAGCAGTACTTC.

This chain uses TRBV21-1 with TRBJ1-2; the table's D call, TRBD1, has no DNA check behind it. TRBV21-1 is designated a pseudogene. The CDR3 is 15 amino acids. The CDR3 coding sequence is TGTGCCAGCAGCAGAGGGACAGGGCCAAACTATGGCTACACCTTC. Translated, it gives CASSRGTGPNYGYTF.

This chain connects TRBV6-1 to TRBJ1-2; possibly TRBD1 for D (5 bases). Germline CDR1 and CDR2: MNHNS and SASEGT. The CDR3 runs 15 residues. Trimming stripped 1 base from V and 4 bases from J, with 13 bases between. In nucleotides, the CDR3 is TGTGCCAGCAGTGAAGGCAGGGCAATGATCTATGGCTACACCTTC. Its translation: CASSEGRAMIYGYTF.

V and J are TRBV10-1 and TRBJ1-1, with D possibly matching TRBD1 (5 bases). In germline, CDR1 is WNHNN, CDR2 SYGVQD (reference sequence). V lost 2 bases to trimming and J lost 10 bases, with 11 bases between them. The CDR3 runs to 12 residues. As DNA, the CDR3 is TGCGCCAGCAGTGAGGCGGGGGGGAGAGCTTTCTTT. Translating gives CASSEAGGRAFF.

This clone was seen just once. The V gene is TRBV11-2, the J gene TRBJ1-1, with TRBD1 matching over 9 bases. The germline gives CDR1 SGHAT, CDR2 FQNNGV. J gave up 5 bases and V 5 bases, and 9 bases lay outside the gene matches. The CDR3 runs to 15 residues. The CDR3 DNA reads TGTGCCAGCAGCGCGATACAGGGGGCACGGACTGAAGCTTTCTTT. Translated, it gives CASSAIQGARTEAFF.

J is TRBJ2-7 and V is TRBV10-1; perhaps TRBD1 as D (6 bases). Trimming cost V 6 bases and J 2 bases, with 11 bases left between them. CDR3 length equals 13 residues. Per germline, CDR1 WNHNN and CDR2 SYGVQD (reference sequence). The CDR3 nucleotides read TGCGCCAGCAGCGGGACACTAGCCTACGAGCAGTACTTC. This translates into CASSGTLAYEQYF.

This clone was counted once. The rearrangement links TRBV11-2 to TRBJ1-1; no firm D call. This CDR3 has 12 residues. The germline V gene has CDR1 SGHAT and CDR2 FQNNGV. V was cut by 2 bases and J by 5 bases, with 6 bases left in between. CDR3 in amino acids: CASSLSLTEAFF. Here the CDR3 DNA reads TGTGCCAGCAGCTTATCTTTGACTGAAGCTTTCTTT.

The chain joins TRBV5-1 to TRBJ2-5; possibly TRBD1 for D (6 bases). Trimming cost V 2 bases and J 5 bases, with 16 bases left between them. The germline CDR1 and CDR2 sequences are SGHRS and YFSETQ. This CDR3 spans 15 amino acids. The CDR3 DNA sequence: TGCGCCAGCAGCTTCGTGGACAGAAGAAAGGAGACCCAGTACTTC. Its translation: CASSFVDRRKETQYF.

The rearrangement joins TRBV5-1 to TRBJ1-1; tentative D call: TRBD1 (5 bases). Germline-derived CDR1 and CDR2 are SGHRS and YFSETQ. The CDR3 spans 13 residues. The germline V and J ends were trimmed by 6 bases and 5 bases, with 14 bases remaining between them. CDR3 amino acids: CASNHPGGTEAFF. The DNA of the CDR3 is TGCGCCAGCAACCACCCCGGGGGGACTGAAGCTTTCTTT. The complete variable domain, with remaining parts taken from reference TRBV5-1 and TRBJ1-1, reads KAGVTQTPRYLIKTRGQQVTLSCSPISGHRSVSWYQQTPGQGLQFLFEYFSETQRNKGNFPGRFSGRQFSNSRSEMNVSTLELGDSALYLCASNHPGGTEAFFGQGTRLTVV.

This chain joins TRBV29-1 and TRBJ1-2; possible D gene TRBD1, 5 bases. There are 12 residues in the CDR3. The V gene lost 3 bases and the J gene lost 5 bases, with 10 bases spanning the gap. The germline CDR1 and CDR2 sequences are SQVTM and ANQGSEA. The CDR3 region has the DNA TGCAGCGTTGACCGGGGGGGATATGGCTACACCTTC. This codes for CSVDRGGYGYTF.

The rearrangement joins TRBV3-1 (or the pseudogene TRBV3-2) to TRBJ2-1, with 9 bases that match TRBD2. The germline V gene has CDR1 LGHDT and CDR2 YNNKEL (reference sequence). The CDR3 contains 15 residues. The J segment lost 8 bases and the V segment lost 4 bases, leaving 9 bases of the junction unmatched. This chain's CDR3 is CASSPTAGGPDEQFF. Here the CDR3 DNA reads TGTGCCAGCAGCCCCACCGCGGGGGGGCCTGATGAGCAGTTCTTC.

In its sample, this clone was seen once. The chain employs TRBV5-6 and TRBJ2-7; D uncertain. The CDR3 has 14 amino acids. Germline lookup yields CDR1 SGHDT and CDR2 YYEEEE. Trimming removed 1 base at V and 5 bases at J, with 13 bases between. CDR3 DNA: TGTGCCAGCAGCTTGAATTACGCTTACAACGAGCAGTACTTC. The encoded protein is CASSLNYAYNEQYF.

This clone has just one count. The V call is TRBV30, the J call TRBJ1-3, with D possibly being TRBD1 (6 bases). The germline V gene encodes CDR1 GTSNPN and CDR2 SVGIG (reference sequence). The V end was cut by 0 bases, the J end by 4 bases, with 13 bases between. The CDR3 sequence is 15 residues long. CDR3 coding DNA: TGTGCCTGGAGTGTAGGGGGGGCGAAGGGAAACACCATATATTTT. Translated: CAWSVGGAKGNTIYF.

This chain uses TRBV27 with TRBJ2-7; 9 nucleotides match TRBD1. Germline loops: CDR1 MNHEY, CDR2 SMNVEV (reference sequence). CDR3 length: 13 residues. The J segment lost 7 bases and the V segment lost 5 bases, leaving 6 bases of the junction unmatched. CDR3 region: CASSVQGAWEQYF. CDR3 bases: TGTGCCAGCAGTGTACAGGGGGCGTGGGAGCAGTACTTC.

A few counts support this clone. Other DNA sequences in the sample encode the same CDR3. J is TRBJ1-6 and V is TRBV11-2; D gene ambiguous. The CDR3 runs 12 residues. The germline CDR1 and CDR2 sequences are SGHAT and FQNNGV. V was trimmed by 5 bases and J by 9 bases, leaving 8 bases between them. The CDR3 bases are TGTGCCAGCAGCCCGGGTGGTTCACCCCTCCACTTT. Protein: CASSPGGSPLHF. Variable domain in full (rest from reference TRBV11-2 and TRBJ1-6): EAGVAQSPRYKIIEKRQSVAFWCNPISGHATLYWYQQILGQGPKLLIQFQNNGVVDDSQLPKDRFSAERLKGVDSTLKIQPAKLEDSAVYLCASSPGGSPLHFGNGTRLTVT.

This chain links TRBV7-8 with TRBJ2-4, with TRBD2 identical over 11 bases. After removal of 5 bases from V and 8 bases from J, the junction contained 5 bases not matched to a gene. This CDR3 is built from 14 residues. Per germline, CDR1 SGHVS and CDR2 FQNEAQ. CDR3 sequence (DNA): TGTGCCAGCAGCAAACCGGGACTAGCGGACATTCAGTACTTC. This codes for CASSKPGLADIQYF. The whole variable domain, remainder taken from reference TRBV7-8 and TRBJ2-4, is GAGVSQSPRYKVAKRGQDVALRCDPISGHVSLFWYQQALGQGPEFLTYFQNEAQLDKSGLPSDRFFAERPEGSVSTLKIQRTQQEDSAVYLCASSKPGLADIQYFGAGTRLSVL.

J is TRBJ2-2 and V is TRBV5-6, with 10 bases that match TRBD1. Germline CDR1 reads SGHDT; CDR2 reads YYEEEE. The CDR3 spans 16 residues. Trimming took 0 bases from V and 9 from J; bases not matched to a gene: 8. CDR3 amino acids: CASSLEWTGGQRELFF. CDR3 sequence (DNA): TGTGCCAGCAGCTTGGAGTGGACAGGGGGTCAGAGGGAGCTGTTTTTT. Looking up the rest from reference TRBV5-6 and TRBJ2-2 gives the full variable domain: DAGVTQSPTHLIKTRGQQVTLRCSPKSGHDTVSWYQQALGQGPQFIFQYYEEEERQRGNFPDRFSGHQFPNYSSELNVNALLLGDSALYLCASSLEWTGGQRELFFGEGSRLTVL.

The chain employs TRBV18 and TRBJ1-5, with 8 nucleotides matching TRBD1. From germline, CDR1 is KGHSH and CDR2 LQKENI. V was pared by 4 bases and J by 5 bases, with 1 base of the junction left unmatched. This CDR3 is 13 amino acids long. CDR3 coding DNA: TGTGCCAGCTCACAACAGGGGGATCAGCCCCAGCATTTT. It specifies CASSQQGDQPQHF.

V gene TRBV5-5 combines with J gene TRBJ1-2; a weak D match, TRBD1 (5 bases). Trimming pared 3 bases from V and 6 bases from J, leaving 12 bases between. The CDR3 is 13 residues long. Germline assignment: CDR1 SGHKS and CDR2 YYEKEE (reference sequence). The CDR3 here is CASSSVSGNGYTF. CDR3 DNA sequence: TGTGCCAGCAGCTCTGTTTCAGGGAATGGCTACACCTTC.

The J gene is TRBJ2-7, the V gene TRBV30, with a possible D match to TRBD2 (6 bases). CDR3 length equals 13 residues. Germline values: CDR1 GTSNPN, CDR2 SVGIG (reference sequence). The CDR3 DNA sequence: TGTGCGGGGATACGGGACTCCTCCTACGAGCAGTACTTC. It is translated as CAGIRDSSYEQYF.

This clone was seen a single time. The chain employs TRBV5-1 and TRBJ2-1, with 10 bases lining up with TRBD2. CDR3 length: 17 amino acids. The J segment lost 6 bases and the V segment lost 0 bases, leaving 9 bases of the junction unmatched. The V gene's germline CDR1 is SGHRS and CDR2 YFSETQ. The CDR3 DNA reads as TGCGCCAGCAGCTTGGTTTCAGGTAGCGGGGGGATCAATGAGCAGTTCTTC. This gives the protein CASSLVSGSGGINEQFF.

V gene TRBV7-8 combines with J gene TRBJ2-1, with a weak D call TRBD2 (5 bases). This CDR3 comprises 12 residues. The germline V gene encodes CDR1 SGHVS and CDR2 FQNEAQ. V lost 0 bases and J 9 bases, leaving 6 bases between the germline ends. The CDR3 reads CASSLARGEQFF. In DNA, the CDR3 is TGTGCCAGCAGCTTAGCCCGGGGTGAGCAGTTCTTC. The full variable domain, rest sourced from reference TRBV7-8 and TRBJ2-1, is GAGVSQSPRYKVAKRGQDVALRCDPISGHVSLFWYQQALGQGPEFLTYFQNEAQLDKSGLPSDRFFAERPEGSVSTLKIQRTQQEDSAVYLCASSLARGEQFFGPGTRLTVL.

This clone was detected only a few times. The DNA for the CDR3 is TGTGCCAGCAGTCCCCGGACAGGGTGGCCCGGGGAGCTGTTTTTT. Translating gives CASSPRTGWPGELFF. The chain recombines TRBV27 with TRBJ2-2; TRBD1 matches 8 bases. CDR1 and CDR2 (germline): MNHEY, SMNVEV (reference sequence). Trimming at V came to 5 bases and at J to 6 bases, leaving 8 bases not matched to a gene. This CDR3 region has 15 residues.